This is a list of T cell receptor beta chains from one sample in a study of beta chain features in type 1 diabetes. TCRdb's copy holds only in-frame clones and misses some; the assay was immunoSEQ multiplex PCR. This table has 250,000 or so clones, 68% appearing once. The sample consisted of naive CD4+ T cells from blood. The receptor set was obtained from a man in his thirties or forties in good health. The CDR3 runs from the conserved cysteine through the conserved F or W. The D gene is left open where the match is weak. Clone size is stated in some rows and not others, as once, few, many or a class when expanded.

-,TRBJ1-5,TRBV4-3,-,CASSQDQDQPQHF,TGCGCCAGCAGCCAAGATCAGGATCAGCCCCAGCATTTT
-,TRBJ2-3,TRBV9,TRBD1,CASSVTGGSTDTQYF,TGTGCCAGCAGCGTTACAGGGGGGAGCACAGATACGCAGTATTTT
-,TRBJ2-3,TRBV5-1,TRBD2,CASSSSGTRSTDTQYF,TGCGCCAGCAGCTCCTCCGGGACTAGGAGCACAGATACGCAGTATTTT
-,TRBJ2-1,TRBV18,-,CASSPGPSSYNEQFF,TGTGCCAGCTCACCGGGCCCTAGCTCCTACAATGAGCAGTTCTTC
-,TRBJ2-1,TRBV29-1,TRBD2,CSGGYETSGRGEQFF,TGCAGCGGGGGATATGAGACTAGCGGGAGGGGTGAGCAGTTCTTC
-,TRBJ2-5,TRBV7-2,TRBD1,CASSLGQGIQETQYF,TGTGCCAGCAGCCTGGGACAGGGGATACAAGAGACCCAGTACTTC
-,TRBJ2-3,TRBV30,-,CAWSGRDFTDTQYF,TGTGCCTGGAGTGGCAGGGACTTCACAGATACGCAGTATTTT
-,TRBJ2-5,TRBV11-2,TRBD1,CASSLSRGKETQYF,TGTGCCAGCAGCTTGTCCAGGGGGAAAGAGACCCAGTACTTC
once,TRBJ2-7,TRBV5-1,-,CASSRLGAFDVEQYF,TGCGCCAGCAGCCGCCTGGGGGCCTTCGATGTCGAGCAGTACTTC
-,TRBJ1-1,TRBV29-1,-,CSVEDPKGNTEAFF,TGCAGCGTTGAAGATCCCAAGGGGAACACTGAAGCTTTCTTT
-,TRBJ1-4,TRBV7-2,-,CASSLWGSGEKLFF,TGTGCCAGCAGCTTATGGGGCTCTGGTGAAAAACTGTTTTTT
-,TRBJ1-1,TRBV30,-,CAWEAGVTEAFF,TGTGCCTGGGAGGCGGGAGTTACTGAAGCTTTCTTT
-,TRBJ2-2,TRBV28,-,CASSPIDKNTGELFF,TGTGCCAGCAGCCCAATCGACAAGAACACCGGGGAGCTGTTTTTT
-,TRBJ2-7,TRBV7-2,TRBD1,CASSSTGGRYEQYF,TGTGCCAGCAGCTCGACAGGGGGGAGGTACGAGCAGTACTTC
once,TRBJ2-5,TRBV15,-,CATSFELGRETQYF,TGTGCCACCTCCTTCGAACTAGGGAGAGAGACCCAGTACTTC
-,TRBJ1-5,TRBV5-1,-,CASSPLPAGDQPQHF,TGCGCCAGCAGCCCATTACCCGCAGGGGATCAGCCCCAGCATTTT
once,TRBJ1-3,TRBV30,-,CAWSETVGNTIYF,TGTGCCTGGAGTGAGACAGTTGGAAACACCATATATTTT
-,TRBJ2-7,TRBV28,-,CASSDRGAEQYF,TGTGCCAGCAGTGATAGGGGCGCCGAGCAGTACTTC
-,TRBJ2-7,TRBV6-6,TRBD1,CASSSLLTGGYEQYF,TGTGCCAGCAGTTCCTTATTGACAGGGGGCTACGAGCAGTACTTC
few,TRBJ2-5,TRBV7-9,-,CASSLGGAQTQYF,TGTGCCAGCAGCTTAGGGGGCGCTCAGACCCAGTACTTC
-,TRBJ2-5,TRBV11-2,-,CASSWGLQETQYF,TGTGCCAGCAGCTGGGGGCTACAAGAGACCCAGTACTTC
few,TRBJ2-7,TRBV29-1,TRBD1,CSVSGQTYEQYF,TGCAGCGTATCGGGACAGACCTACGAGCAGTACTTC
-,TRBJ2-1,TRBV6-5,TRBD2,CASRRGSKQFF,TGTGCCAGCAGGCGCGGGAGTAAGCAGTTCTTC
-,TRBJ2-1,TRBV7-2,-,CASSSDGRAYNEQFF,TGTGCCAGCAGCTCGGACGGCAGGGCCTACAATGAGCAGTTCTTC
-,TRBJ2-5,TRBV30,-,CAWSPDWETQYF,TGTGCCTGGAGTCCGGACTGGGAGACCCAGTACTTC
-,TRBJ2-1,TRBV2,-,CASSVQGNEQFF,TGTGCCAGCAGTGTGCAGGGGAATGAGCAGTTCTTC
-,TRBJ1-5,TRBV28,TRBD1,CASSAGTGVHQPQHF,TGTGCCAGCAGCGCCGGGACAGGGGTCCATCAGCCCCAGCATTTT
-,TRBJ2-4,TRBV11-2,TRBD2,CASRLTSGSNIQYF,TGTGCCAGCAGGCTGACTAGCGGGAGTAACATTCAGTACTTC
once,TRBJ2-1,TRBV13,-,CASSLNNEQFF,TGTGCCAGCAGCCTTAACAATGAGCAGTTCTTC
-,TRBJ1-2,TRBV7-9,-,CASSPTGKDYGYTF,TGTGCCAGCAGTCCTACAGGGAAGGACTATGGCTACACCTTC
-,TRBJ2-2,TRBV30,-,CAWSVQGSGELFF,TGTGCCTGGAGTGTACAAGGCAGCGGGGAGCTGTTTTTT
-,TRBJ1-2,TRBV29-1,-,CSVYGGGYTF,TGCAGCGTCTACGGGGGTGGCTACACCTTC
-,TRBJ2-1,TRBV7-8,TRBD2,CASSSLGTSDSYNEQFF,TGTGCCAGCAGCTCATTAGGGACTAGCGACTCCTACAATGAGCAGTTCTTC
-,TRBJ2-3,TRBV7-2,TRBD1,CASSYGPTGGRTDTQYF,TGTGCCAGCAGCTACGGACCTACAGGGGGCAGGACAGATACGCAGTATTTT
-,TRBJ1-3,TRBV13,-,CASSLSAKYISGNTIYF,TGTGCCAGCAGCTTATCGGCAAAATACATCTCTGGAAACACCATATATTTT
-,TRBJ2-5,TRBV7-9,TRBD1,CASSYGQAVRETQYF,TGTGCCAGCAGCTACGGACAGGCCGTACGTGAGACCCAGTACTTC
-,TRBJ2-5,TRBV9,-,CASSVGGGIETQYF,TGTGCCAGCAGCGTAGGCGGAGGGATAGAGACCCAGTACTTC
-,TRBJ1-2,TRBV30,TRBD1,CAWSTSGTGSGYTF,TGTGCCTGGAGTACCTCCGGGACAGGCAGCGGCTACACCTTC
few,TRBJ2-6,TRBV7-2,-,CASSLGPLGWGANVLTF,TGTGCCAGCAGCTTAGGCCCCCTCGGTTGGGGGGCCAACGTCCTGACTTTC
-,TRBJ1-2,TRBV30,-,CAWSVGAGYTF,TGTGCCTGGAGTGTCGGAGCGGGCTACACCTTC
-,TRBJ1-5,TRBV29-1,TRBD1,CSAGQANQPQHF,TGCAGCGCTGGACAGGCAAATCAGCCCCAGCATTTT
few,TRBJ2-1,TRBV28,-,CASRRRTYNEQFF,TGTGCCAGCAGGCGACGTACCTACAATGAGCAGTTCTTC
-,TRBJ2-5,TRBV10-3,TRBD2,CAIRSTSGGETQYF,TGTGCCATCAGATCGACTAGCGGGGGCGAGACCCAGTACTTC
few,TRBJ2-1,TRBV29-1,-,CSVRESSYNEQFF,TGCAGCGTTAGAGAGAGCTCCTACAATGAGCAGTTCTTC
-,TRBJ1-1,TRBV25-1,-,CASSEFGPGRTEAFF,-
-,TRBJ2-1,TRBV29-1,TRBD1,CSAAGQGAGEQFF,TGCAGCGCTGCCGGACAGGGGGCTGGTGAGCAGTTCTTC
-,TRBJ1-1,TRBV5-4,-,CASSFSKMNTEAFF,TGTGCCAGCAGCTTTAGTAAGATGAACACTGAAGCTTTCTTT
-,TRBJ2-3,TRBV19,-,CASSTATRDTQYF,TGTGCCAGTAGTACCGCGACCAGAGATACGCAGTATTTT
-,TRBJ1-5,TRBV30,-,CAWSSDSNQPQHF,TGTGCCTGGAGCAGCGATAGCAATCAGCCCCAGCATTTT
-,TRBJ2-7,TRBV28,-,CASRLTEPLGEQYF,TGTGCCAGCAGACTGACCGAGCCCCTTGGCGAGCAGTACTTC
few,TRBJ2-3,TRBV6-6,-,CASSYWTASTDTQYF,TGTGCCAGCAGTTACTGGACAGCAAGCACAGATACGCAGTATTTT
few,TRBJ1-1,TRBV29-1,-,CSAWTDLNTEAFF,TGCAGCGCCTGGACAGACCTGAACACTGAAGCTTTCTTT
few,TRBJ2-1,TRBV27,-,CASSSSGWYGGEDEQFF,TGTGCCAGCAGTTCATCGGGTTGGTACGGCGGGGAGGATGAGCAGTTCTTC
-,TRBJ2-3,TRBV6-5,-,CASTQGYSTDTQYF,TGTGCCAGCACACAGGGTTATAGCACAGATACGCAGTATTTT
-,TRBJ2-5,TRBV10-3,-,CAISGYRETQYF,TGTGCCATCAGTGGGTACCGGGAGACCCAGTACTTC
few,TRBJ2-1,TRBV7-9,-,CASSLGLGYNEQFF,TGTGCCAGCAGCTTAGGCTTGGGTTACAATGAGCAGTTCTTC
-,TRBJ2-1,TRBV29-1,-,CSVGRTTYNEQFF,TGCAGCGTTGGACGGACTACCTACAATGAGCAGTTCTTC
-,TRBJ2-6,TRBV28,-,CASSSAGLSGANVLTF,TGTGCCAGCAGTTCGGCCGGACTATCTGGGGCCAACGTCCTGACTTTC
-,TRBJ2-1,TRBV9,-,CATSAGNSYNEQFF,TGTGCCACTTCTGCGGGGAACTCCTACAATGAGCAGTTCTTC